Below, 29 T cell receptor beta chains from the same sample are listed, as sequenced in a study of cytomegalovirus exposure and HLA in healthy donors. Primers: 60 Vbeta forward and 13 Jbeta reverse. The protocol was immunoSEQ multiplex PCR, while the TCRdb copy is restricted to in-frame clones and leaves out a portion. Altogether 250,000 to 350,000 clones are present, about nine tenths being singletons, with the ten largest covering less than 4.5%. The sequenced sample consisted of PBMCs. The receptors were sampled from a man aged 35 to 55 in good health and CMV-seropositive.

This chain joins TRBV19 and TRBJ2-1; 10 bases fit TRBD1. V lost 7 bases to trimming and J lost 5 bases; unmatched junction nucleotides: 8. CDR3 length: 15 amino acids. Germline V gene sequence: CDR1 LNHDA, CDR2 SQIVND (reference sequence). DNA of the CDR3: TGTGCCAGTACTATGGGACAGGGGAGCGACAATGAGCAGTTCTTC. This translates into CASTMGQGSDNEQFF.

The J gene is TRBJ2-1, the V gene TRBV29-1; TRBD2 matches at 12 bases. The germline V gene encodes CDR1 SQVTM and CDR2 ANQGSEA. The V and J ends lost 0 bases and 2 bases, in that order; junction bases with no gene match: 2. The CDR3 length is 16 residues. The CDR3 coding sequence is TGCAGCGTTGAAGATGGACTAGCGGGGACCTACAATGAGCAGTTCTTC. Translating gives CSVEDGLAGTYNEQFF.

This clone has only one observation. V is TRBV15 and J is TRBJ2-7; 10 nucleotides line up with TRBD2. The CDR3 totals 16 residues. V lost 3 bases to trimming and J lost 7 bases; unmatched junction nucleotides: 12. CDR1 is LNHNV and CDR2 is YYDKDF in the germline V gene (reference sequence). In DNA form, the CDR3 reads TGTGCCACCAGCAGCGAACGGACTAGCGGTCGAAGGGAGCAGTACTTC. It specifies CATSSERTSGRREQYF.

The genes are TRBV11-2 and TRBJ2-1, with 9 bases lining up with TRBD1. With 5 bases clipped from V and 4 bases from J, the junction kept 6 bases outside the gene matches. The CDR3 spans 15 residues. Germline CDR1 is SGHAT and CDR2 is FQNNGV. CDR3: CASSTGTGRYNEQFF. The CDR3 DNA follows: TGTGCCAGCAGCACCGGGACAGGGAGGTACAATGAGCAGTTCTTC.

This clone was seen more than once but under ten times. CDR3 coding DNA: TGTGCCAGCAGTCGGACGGACTATAGCAATCAGCCCCAGCATTTT. This encodes CASSRTDYSNQPQHF. V gene TRBV6-6 combines with J gene TRBJ1-5; D gene ambiguous. Trimming removed 5 bases from V and 0 bases from J, with 11 bases in between. Looked up from germline, CDR1 is MNHNY and CDR2 is SVGAGI (reference sequence). This CDR3 region has 15 residues.

This chain links TRBV4-3 with TRBJ1-3; D is undetermined. CDR1 and CDR2 from the germline V gene are LGHNA and YSLEER. CDR3 length equals 16 residues. The V and J ends lost 0 bases and 0 bases respectively, with 9 bases between them. CDR3 DNA: TGCGCCAGCAGCCAAGATCTGGCCCTCTCTGGAAACACCATATATTTT. Translation gives CASSQDLALSGNTIYF.

The chain employs TRBV9 and TRBJ1-4, with 10 bases matching TRBD1. The CDR3 covers 15 residues. The V gene end was trimmed by 3 bases and the J gene end by 8 bases; junction bases not matched to a gene: 7. CDR1 SGDLS and CDR2 YYNGEE come from the germline V gene. The CDR3 protein is CASSARTGGSEKLFF. Here the CDR3 DNA reads TGTGCCAGCAGCGCCCGGACAGGGGGAAGCGAAAAACTGTTTTTT.

The chain has TRBV27 and TRBJ2-5; 12 bases are a match to TRBD2. Per the germline V gene, CDR1 is MNHEY and CDR2 is SMNVEV (reference sequence). Germline trimming cut 5 bases from V and 0 bases from J; bases unmatched to any gene: 7. This CDR3 spans 17 amino acids. DNA of the CDR3: TGTGCCAGCAGTCCTCGGACTAGCGGGACGTACCAAGAGACCCAGTACTTC. Residues: CASSPRTSGTYQETQYF.

This chain uses TRBV19 with TRBJ1-6, with D hard to call. The germline V gene encodes CDR1 LNHDA and CDR2 SQIVND (reference sequence). The CDR3 has 13 amino acids. V shed 7 bases and J shed 6 bases, with 10 bases lying between them. CDR3 nucleotides: TGTGCCAGTAAACTTGGTGCTAATTCACCCCTCCACTTT. This gives the protein CASKLGANSPLHF.

The chain recombines TRBV5-5 with TRBJ2-7; 7 positions match TRBD2. J was trimmed by 0 bases and V by 5 bases; bases with no gene match: 8. This CDR3 is built from 15 residues. Germline V lookup: CDR1 SGHKS, CDR2 YYEKEE (reference sequence). For the CDR3, the DNA is TGTGCCAGCAGACTACTAGCGAGCAGCTCCTACGAGCAGTACTTC. This sequence encodes CASRLLASSSYEQYF.

This chain links TRBV16 with TRBJ2-5, with D perhaps matching TRBD1 (5 bases). Per germline, CDR1 KGHSY and CDR2 FQNENV. The ends were cut back, 0 bases at V and 2 bases at J, with 10 bases in the middle. The CDR3 runs to 15 residues. The CDR3 reads CASSQSVAGQETQYF. The CDR3 nucleotides read TGTGCCAGCAGCCAATCCGTCGCAGGGCAAGAGACCCAGTACTTC.

As concerns this clone: One end of the junction fails to match germline, which may point to a read error. The chain couples TRBV7-7 to TRBJ2-7, with D perhaps being TRBD1 or TRBD2 (5 bases each). The length of the CDR3 is 14 residues. Per germline, CDR1 SSHAT and CDR2 FNYEAQ (reference sequence). As DNA, the CDR3 is TGTGCTAGCAGCTTAGCGTCCCAGGGCTACGAGCAGTACTTC. The encoded protein is CASSLASQGYEQYF.

The V call is TRBV5-1, the J call TRBJ2-2; TRBD2 aligns across 13 bases. The CDR3 length is 19 residues. V was pared by 4 bases and J by 0 bases, with 9 bases of the junction left unmatched. CDR1 and CDR2 from the germline V gene are SGHRS and YFSETQ. CDR3 in DNA: TGCGCCAGCAGCCCGGGACTAGCGGGACCAGGAACGAACACCGGGGAGCTGTTTTTT. Its protein is CASSPGLAGPGTNTGELFF.

This sequence joins TRBV27 and TRBJ2-1; possible D gene TRBD1, 7 bases. This CDR3 comprises 12 residues. In germline, CDR1 is MNHEY, CDR2 SMNVEV (reference sequence). Trimming removed 6 bases at V and 7 bases at J, with 10 bases between. The CDR3, as DNA: TGTGCCAGCAGACAGGGGAGGAATGAGCAGTTCTTC. This sequence encodes CASRQGRNEQFF.

On this clone itself: One end of the junction does not line up with germline, which may come from a read error. The chain employs TRBV15 and TRBJ2-3, with 13 bases lining up with TRBD2. The CDR3 runs to 16 residues. The germline V gene encodes CDR1 LNHNV and CDR2 YYDKDF (reference sequence). The chain's CDR3 is CATSRTSGRSTDTRYF. The CDR3 DNA reads TGTGCCACCAGCAGGACTAGCGGGAGGTCTACAGATACGCGGTATTTT.

The chain has TRBV29-1 and TRBJ2-1, with 9 bases that match TRBD2. J was trimmed by 8 bases and V by 5 bases; bases with no gene match: 7. The CDR3 extends over 13 amino acids. Germline loops: CDR1 SQVTM, CDR2 ANQGSEA. CDR3 coding DNA: TGCAGCGTTCAGCTAGCGGGAAGGTATGAGCAGTTCTTC. Translated: CSVQLAGRYEQFF.

The rearrangement links TRBV30 to TRBJ2-7; weak D call: TRBD1 (6 bases). V gave up 3 bases and J gave up 4 bases, with 16 bases separating them. This CDR3 is built from 14 residues. The V gene's germline CDR1 is GTSNPN and CDR2 SVGIG (reference sequence). CDR3 amino acids: CAWRIQGAKYEQYF. CDR3 nucleotides: TGTGCCTGGAGGATACAGGGAGCGAAATACGAGCAGTACTTC.

The rearrangement joins TRBV9 to TRBJ1-3; D remains ambiguous. Per the germline V gene, CDR1 is SGDLS and CDR2 is YYNGEE. Trimming cost V 0 bases and J 0 bases, with 7 bases left between them. The CDR3 runs to 15 residues. CDR3 loop: CASSVASGSGNTIYF. The CDR3 coding sequence is TGTGCCAGCAGCGTAGCCTCGGGCTCTGGAAACACCATATATTTT.

The CDR3 DNA is TGTGCCAGCAGCTTCCGAGCGGTTAGCGGGTTAGGAGAGACCCAGTACTTC. As protein: CASSFRAVSGLGETQYF. The chain uses TRBV5-6 and TRBJ2-5; 7 nucleotides align to TRBD2. The V and J ends lost 2 bases and 4 bases, in that order; junction bases with no gene match: 14. CDR1 and CDR2 (germline): SGHDT, YYEEEE. This CDR3 spans 17 amino acids.

The chain employs TRBV28 and TRBJ1-5, with 7 bases that match TRBD1. Germline V gives CDR1 MDHEN, CDR2 SYDVKM. The CDR3 has 14 amino acids. V dropped 8 bases and J dropped 3; count of bases not matched to a gene: 7. The CDR3 here is CASGTVLSNQPQHF. The CDR3 DNA follows: TGTGCCAGCGGGACAGTGCTATCCAATCAGCCCCAGCATTTT.

The chain uses TRBV5-4 and TRBJ2-3, with TRBD2 matching over 10 bases. CDR1 and CDR2 (germline): SGHNT, YYREEE (reference sequence). Trimming took 0 bases from V and 6 from J; bases not matched to a gene: 4. The CDR3 loop spans 15 amino acids. The CDR3 protein is CASSLGPAGGDTQYF. CDR3 in DNA: TGTGCCAGCAGCTTGGGCCCAGCGGGAGGGGATACGCAGTATTTT.

The chain carries TRBV15 and TRBJ2-7; perhaps TRBD2 as D (5 bases). There are 14 residues in the CDR3. Germline loops: CDR1 LNHNV, CDR2 YYDKDF (reference sequence). Trimming took 0 bases from V and 6 from J, leaving 12 bases between them. DNA for the CDR3: TGTGCCACCAGCAGAGAGGTTCGGGGAATCGAGCAGTACTTC. Protein sequence: CATSREVRGIEQYF.

This chain connects TRBV9 to TRBJ2-1, with D possibly being TRBD2 (5 bases). V lost 3 bases and J 1 base, leaving 11 bases between the germline ends. Germline V gene data show CDR1 as SGDLS and CDR2 as YYNGEE. CDR3 length: 15 residues. The CDR3 sequence is CASSAPGSSYNEQFF. CDR3 coding DNA: TGTGCCAGCAGCGCTCCTGGGAGTTCCTACAATGAGCAGTTCTTC.

V gene TRBV4-1 combines with J gene TRBJ2-5; 11 bases agree with TRBD2. The CDR3 consists of 16 residues. The germline V gene encodes CDR1 MGHRA and CDR2 YSYEKL. Germline trimming cut 4 bases from V and 0 bases from J; bases unmatched to any gene: 4. CDR3: CASSLRTSGYQETQYF. The CDR3 bases are TGCGCCAGCAGCCTAAGGACTAGCGGGTACCAAGAGACCCAGTACTTC.

This clone has only one observation. The chain is built from TRBV6-1 and TRBJ2-5; 8 bases fit TRBD1. The J call may be wrong; the DNA end is better matched by TRBJ2-7. Germline V gene lookup returns CDR1 MNHNS and CDR2 SASEGT. The CDR3 spans 18 residues. CDR3 sequence: CASSEGVPGQEVSYEQYF. The CDR3 DNA reads TGTGCCAGCAGTGAAGGAGTCCCGGGACAGGAGGTTTCCTACGAGCAGTACTTC.

The chain is built from TRBV4-1 and TRBJ1-2; no clear D gene. This CDR3 comprises 18 residues. The V and J ends lost 0 bases and 2 bases respectively, with 19 bases between them. Germline V gene data show CDR1 as MGHRA and CDR2 as YSYEKL. The CDR3 spells CASSQDPATPNLNYGYTF. The CDR3 region has the DNA TGCGCCAGCAGCCAAGACCCTGCCACCCCTAATCTCAACTATGGCTACACCTTC.

The CDR3 DNA reads as TGTGCCAGCAGCATCGGTAGCCTAGAGCAGTTCTTC. This codes for CASSIGSLEQFF. This chain connects TRBV2 to TRBJ2-1; no clear D. CDR1 is SNHLY and CDR2 is FYNNEI in the germline V gene. Trimming stripped 6 bases from V and 10 bases from J, with 13 bases between. The CDR3 is 12 residues long.

This chain links TRBV10-3 with TRBJ1-1; 7 nucleotides match TRBD1. CDR1 and CDR2 from the germline V gene are ENHRY and SYGVKD. CDR3 length: 14 amino acids. Trimming at V came to 6 bases and at J to 5 bases, leaving 9 bases not matched to a gene. CDR3 residues: CAIRGTTGLTEAFF. DNA for the CDR3: TGTGCCATCAGGGGGACGACAGGGTTAACTGAAGCTTTCTTT.

The chain has TRBV5-4 and TRBJ2-7; possible D gene TRBD2, 6 bases. The CDR3 extends over 16 amino acids. Germline V CDR1 and CDR2: SGHNT, YYREEE (reference sequence). The V gene lost 2 bases and the J gene lost 3 bases, with 18 bases spanning the gap. This CDR3 reads CASSLQFEDYYYEQYF. For the CDR3, the DNA is TGTGCCAGCAGCTTACAATTCGAGGACTATTACTACGAGCAGTACTTC.